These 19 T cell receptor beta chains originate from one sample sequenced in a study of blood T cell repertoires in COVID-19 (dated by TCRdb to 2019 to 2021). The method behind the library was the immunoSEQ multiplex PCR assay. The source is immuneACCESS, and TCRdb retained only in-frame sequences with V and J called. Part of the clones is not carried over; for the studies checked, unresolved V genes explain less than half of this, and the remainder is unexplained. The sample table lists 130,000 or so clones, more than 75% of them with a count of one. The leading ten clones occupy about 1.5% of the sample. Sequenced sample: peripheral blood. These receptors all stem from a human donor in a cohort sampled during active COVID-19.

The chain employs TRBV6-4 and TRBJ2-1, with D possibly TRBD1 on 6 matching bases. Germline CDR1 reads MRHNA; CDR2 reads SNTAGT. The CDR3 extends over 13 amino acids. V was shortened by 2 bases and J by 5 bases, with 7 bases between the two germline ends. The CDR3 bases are TGTGCCAGCAGTGACCGGGACAACAATGAGCAGTTCTTC. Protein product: CASSDRDNNEQFF.

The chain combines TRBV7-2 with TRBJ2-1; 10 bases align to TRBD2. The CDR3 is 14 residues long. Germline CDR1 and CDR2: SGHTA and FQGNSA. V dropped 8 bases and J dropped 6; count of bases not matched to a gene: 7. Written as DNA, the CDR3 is TGTGCCAGCGGCTGGAGCGGGGGGGCCAATGAGCAGTTCTTC. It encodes CASGWSGGANEQFF.

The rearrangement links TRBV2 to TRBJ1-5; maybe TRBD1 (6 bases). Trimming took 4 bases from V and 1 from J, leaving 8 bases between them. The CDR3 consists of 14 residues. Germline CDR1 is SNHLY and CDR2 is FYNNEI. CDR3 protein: CASSGTESNQPQHF. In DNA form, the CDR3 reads TGTGCCAGCAGTGGGACAGAAAGCAATCAGCCCCAGCATTTT.

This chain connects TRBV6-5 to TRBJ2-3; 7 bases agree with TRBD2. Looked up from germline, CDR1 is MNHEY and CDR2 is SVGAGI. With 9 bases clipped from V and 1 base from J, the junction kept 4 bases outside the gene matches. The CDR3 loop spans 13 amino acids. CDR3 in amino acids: CASFTSGTDTQYF. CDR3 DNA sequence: TGTGCCAGTTTTACTAGCGGCACAGATACGCAGTATTTT.

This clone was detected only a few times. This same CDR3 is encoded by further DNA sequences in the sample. The CDR3 DNA is TGCGCCAGCAGCCAAGATGTGGGACAGGGGTACGAGCAGTACTTC. Amino acids: CASSQDVGQGYEQYF. This chain connects TRBV4-1 to TRBJ2-7, with 10 bases aligning to TRBD1. V lost 0 bases to trimming and J lost 4 bases; unmatched junction nucleotides: 3. Germline CDR1 is MGHRA and CDR2 is YSYEKL. The CDR3 extends over 15 amino acids.

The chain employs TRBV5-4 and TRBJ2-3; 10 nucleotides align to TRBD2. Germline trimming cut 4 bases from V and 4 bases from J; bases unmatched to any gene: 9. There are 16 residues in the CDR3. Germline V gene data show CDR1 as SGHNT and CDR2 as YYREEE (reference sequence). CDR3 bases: TGTGCCAGCAGCCCCATAAGCGGGGGGGCCCCAGATACGCAGTATTTT. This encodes CASSPISGGAPDTQYF.

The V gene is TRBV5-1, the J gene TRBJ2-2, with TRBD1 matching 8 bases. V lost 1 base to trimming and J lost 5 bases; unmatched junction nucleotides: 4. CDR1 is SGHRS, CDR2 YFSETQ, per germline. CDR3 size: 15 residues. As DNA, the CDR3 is TGCGCCAGCAGCTTGCAGGGGGCGCCGACCGGGGAGCTGTTTTTT. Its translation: CASSLQGAPTGELFF.

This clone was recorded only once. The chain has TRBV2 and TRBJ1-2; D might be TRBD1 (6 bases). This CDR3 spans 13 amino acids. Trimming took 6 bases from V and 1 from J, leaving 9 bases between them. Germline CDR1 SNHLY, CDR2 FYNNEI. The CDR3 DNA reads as TGTGCCAGCAGGAAGGACAGTAACTATGGCTACACCTTC. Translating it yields CASRKDSNYGYTF.

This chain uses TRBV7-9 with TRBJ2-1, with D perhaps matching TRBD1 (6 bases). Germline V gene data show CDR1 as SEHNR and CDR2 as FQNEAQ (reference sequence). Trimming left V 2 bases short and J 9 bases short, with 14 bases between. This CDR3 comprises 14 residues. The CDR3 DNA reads TGTGCCAGCAGCTTATCGGGGCAGGGGTTTGAGCAGTTCTTC. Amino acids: CASSLSGQGFEQFF.

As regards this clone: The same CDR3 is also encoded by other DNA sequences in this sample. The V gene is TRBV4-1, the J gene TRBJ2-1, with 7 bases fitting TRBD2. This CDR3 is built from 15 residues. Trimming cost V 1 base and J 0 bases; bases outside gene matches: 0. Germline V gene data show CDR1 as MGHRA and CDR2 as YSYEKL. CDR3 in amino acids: CASSQGGGSYNEQFF. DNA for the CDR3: TGCGCCAGCAGCCAAGGGGGGGGCTCCTACAATGAGCAGTTCTTC.

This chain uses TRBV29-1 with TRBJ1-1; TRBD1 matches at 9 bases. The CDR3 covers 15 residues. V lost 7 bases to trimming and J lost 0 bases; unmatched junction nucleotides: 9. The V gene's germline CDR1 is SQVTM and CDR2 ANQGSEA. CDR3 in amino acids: CSARGTGSMNTEAFF. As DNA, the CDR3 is TGCAGCGCGAGGGGGACAGGGAGTATGAACACTGAAGCTTTCTTT.

The CDR3 DNA reads TGTGCCAGCACCATCGGCGGGCTGGCAGATACGCAGTATTTT. Translating it yields CASTIGGLADTQYF. This chain uses TRBV2 with TRBJ2-3, with a weak D call TRBD2 (5 bases). Trimming cost V 7 bases and J 4 bases, with 15 bases left between them. This CDR3 is 14 amino acids long. CDR1 and CDR2 (germline): SNHLY, FYNNEI.

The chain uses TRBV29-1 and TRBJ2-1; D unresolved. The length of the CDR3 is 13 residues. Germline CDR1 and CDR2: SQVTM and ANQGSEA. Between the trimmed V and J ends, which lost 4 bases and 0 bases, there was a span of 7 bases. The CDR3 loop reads CSVAGGSYNEQFF. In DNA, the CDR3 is TGCAGCGTTGCCGGTGGCTCCTACAATGAGCAGTTCTTC.

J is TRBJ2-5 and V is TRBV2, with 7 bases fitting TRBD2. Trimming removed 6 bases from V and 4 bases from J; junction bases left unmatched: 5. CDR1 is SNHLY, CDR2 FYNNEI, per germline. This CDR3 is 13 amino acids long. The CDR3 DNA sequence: TGTGCCAGCAGGAATAGCGGGTCAGAGACCCAGTACTTC. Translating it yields CASRNSGSETQYF.

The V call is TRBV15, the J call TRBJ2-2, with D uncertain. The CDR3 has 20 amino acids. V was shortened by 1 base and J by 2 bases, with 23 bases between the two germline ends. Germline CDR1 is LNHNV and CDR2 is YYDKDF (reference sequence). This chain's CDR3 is CATSRAPAYMRQTNTGELFF. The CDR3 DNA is TGTGCCACCAGCAGAGCCCCCGCGTATATGCGCCAGACAAACACCGGGGAGCTGTTTTTT.

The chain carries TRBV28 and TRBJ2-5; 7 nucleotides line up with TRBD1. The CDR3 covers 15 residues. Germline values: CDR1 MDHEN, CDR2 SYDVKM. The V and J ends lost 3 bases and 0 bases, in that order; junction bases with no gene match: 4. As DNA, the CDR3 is TGTGCCAGCAGTTTCAGGGGACAGAACCAAGAGACCCAGTACTTC. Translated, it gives CASSFRGQNQETQYF.

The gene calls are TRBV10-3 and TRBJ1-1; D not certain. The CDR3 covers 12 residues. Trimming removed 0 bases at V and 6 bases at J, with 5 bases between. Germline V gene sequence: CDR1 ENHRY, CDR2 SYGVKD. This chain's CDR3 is CAISESSAEAFF. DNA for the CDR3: TGTGCCATCAGTGAGTCAAGCGCTGAAGCTTTCTTT.

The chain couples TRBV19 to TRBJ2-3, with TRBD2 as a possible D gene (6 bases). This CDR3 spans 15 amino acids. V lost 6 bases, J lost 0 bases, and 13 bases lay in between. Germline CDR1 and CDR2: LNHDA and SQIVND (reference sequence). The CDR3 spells CASSPTGTSTDTQYF. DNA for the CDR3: TGTGCCAGTAGCCCTACGGGGACTAGCACAGATACGCAGTATTTT.

The CDR3 DNA reads as TGCGCCAGCAGCTTGCACGGCGGGTCCATGAGAACCGGGGAGCTGTTTTTT. Residues: CASSLHGGSMRTGELFF. The chain joins TRBV5-1 to TRBJ2-2; a possible D gene is TRBD2 (5 bases). The CDR3 is 17 residues long. CDR1 SGHRS and CDR2 YFSETQ come from the germline V gene. Trimming removed 1 base at V and 5 bases at J, with 18 bases between.